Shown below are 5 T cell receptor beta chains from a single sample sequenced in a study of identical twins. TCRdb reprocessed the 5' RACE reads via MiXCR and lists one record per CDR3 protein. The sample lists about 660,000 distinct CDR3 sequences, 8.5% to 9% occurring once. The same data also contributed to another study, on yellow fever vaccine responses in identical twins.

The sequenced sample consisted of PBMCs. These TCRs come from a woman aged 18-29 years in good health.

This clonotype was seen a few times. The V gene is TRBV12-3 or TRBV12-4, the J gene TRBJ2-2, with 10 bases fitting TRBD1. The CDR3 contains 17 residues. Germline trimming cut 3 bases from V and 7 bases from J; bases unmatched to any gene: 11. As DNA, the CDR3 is TGTGCCAGCAGTTTTCCCCGACAGGGGGCGGCGATCGGGGAGCTGTTTTTT. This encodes CASSFPRQGAAIGELFF.

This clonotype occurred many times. Here the CDR3 DNA reads TGTGCCAGCAGTTTATCATTCCAGCGGGGAGCCTACGAGCAGTACTTC. This encodes CASSLSFQRGAYEQYF. V usage is TRBV12-3 or TRBV12-4 and J usage is TRBJ2-7, with 7 bases lining up with TRBD2. The V and J ends lost 2 bases and 2 bases, in that order; junction bases with no gene match: 9. The CDR3 extends over 16 amino acids.

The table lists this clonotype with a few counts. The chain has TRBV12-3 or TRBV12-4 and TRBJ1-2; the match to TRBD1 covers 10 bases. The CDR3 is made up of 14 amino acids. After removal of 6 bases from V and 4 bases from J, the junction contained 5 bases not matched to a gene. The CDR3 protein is CASSDRGLFYGYTF. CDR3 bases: TGTGCCAGCAGCGACAGGGGGCTATTCTATGGCTACACCTTC.

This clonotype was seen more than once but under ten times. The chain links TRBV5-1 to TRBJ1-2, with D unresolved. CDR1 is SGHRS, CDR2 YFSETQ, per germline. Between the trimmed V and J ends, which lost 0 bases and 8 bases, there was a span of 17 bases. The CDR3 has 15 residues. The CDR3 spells CASSLGDTKTGGYTF. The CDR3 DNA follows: TGCGCCAGCAGCTTGGGTGATACCAAGACGGGGGGCTACACCTTC.

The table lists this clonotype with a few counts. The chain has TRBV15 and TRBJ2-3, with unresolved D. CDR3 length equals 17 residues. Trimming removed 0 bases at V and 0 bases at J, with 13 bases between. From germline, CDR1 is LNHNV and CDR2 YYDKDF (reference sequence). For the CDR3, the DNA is TGTGCCACCAGCAGAGAAATTTCAGGCAGGAGCACAGATACGCAGTATTTT. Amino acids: CATSREISGRSTDTQYF.